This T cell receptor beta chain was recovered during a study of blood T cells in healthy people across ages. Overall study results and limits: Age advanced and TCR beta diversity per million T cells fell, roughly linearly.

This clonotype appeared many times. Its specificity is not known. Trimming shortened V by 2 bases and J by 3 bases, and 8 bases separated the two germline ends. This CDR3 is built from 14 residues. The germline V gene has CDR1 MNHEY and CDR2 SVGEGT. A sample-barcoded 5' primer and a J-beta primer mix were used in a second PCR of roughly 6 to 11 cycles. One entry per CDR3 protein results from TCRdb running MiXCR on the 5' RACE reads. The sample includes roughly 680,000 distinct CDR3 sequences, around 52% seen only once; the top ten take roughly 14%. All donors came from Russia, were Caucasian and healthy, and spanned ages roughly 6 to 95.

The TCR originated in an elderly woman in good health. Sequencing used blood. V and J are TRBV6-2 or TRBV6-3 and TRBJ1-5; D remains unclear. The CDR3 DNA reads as TGTGCCAGCAGTTACGGTGGCTCCAATCAGCCCCAGCATTTT. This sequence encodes CASSYGGSNQPQHF.